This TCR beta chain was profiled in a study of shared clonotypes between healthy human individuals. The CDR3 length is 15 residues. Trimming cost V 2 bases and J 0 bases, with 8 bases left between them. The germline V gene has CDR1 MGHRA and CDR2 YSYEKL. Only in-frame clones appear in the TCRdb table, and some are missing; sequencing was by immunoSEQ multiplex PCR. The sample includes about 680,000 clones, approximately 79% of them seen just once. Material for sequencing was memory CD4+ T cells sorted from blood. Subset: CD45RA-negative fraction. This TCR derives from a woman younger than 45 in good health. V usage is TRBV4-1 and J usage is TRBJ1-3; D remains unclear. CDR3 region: CASSQSASSGNTIYF. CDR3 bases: TGCGCCAGCAGCCAATCGGCCAGCTCTGGAAACACCATATATTTT.